Presented here are 15 T cell receptor beta chains from one specimen sequenced in a study of blood T cells in healthy people across ages. Primed by a sample-barcoded 5' primer and a J-beta primer mix, a second PCR proceeded for about 7 to 11 cycles. TCRdb processed the 5' RACE reads anew with MiXCR; each CDR3 protein has one entry. The data hold roughly 1,100,000 distinct CDR3 sequences, with about 25% observed a single time. This sample was shared with a second study, whose subject was T cells of mothers and their children.

The sequencing sample was made of blood. These receptors were obtained from a girl aged 2 to 10 in good health.

V and J are TRBV4-3 and TRBJ2-7; 9 bases align to TRBD2. Germline V CDR1 and CDR2: LGHNA, YSLEER. The CDR3 sequence is 14 residues long. The junction had 6 bases not matched to a gene; V was cut back by 3 bases and J by 6 bases. The CDR3 DNA reads as TGCGCCAGCAGCCACGTAGGACTAGCGAGCGAGCAGTACTTC. Protein product: CASSHVGLASEQYF.

In its sample, this clonotype was seen a few times. The chain joins TRBV6-1 to TRBJ2-7; D might be TRBD1 or TRBD2, each matching 5 bases. Between the trimmed V and J ends, which lost 1 base and 5 bases, there was a span of 9 bases. The CDR3 runs to 13 residues. Germline-derived CDR1 and CDR2 are MNHNS and SASEGT. The CDR3 sequence is CASSEGRDDEQYF. The CDR3 DNA is TGTGCCAGCAGTGAAGGCCGGGACGACGAGCAGTACTTC.

This clonotype appeared a few times. The J gene is TRBJ2-7, the V gene TRBV20-1, with 9 nucleotides matching TRBD2. V dropped 4 bases and J dropped 5; count of bases not matched to a gene: 9. Germline V gene data show CDR1 as DFQATT and CDR2 as SNEGSKA (reference sequence). The CDR3 extends over 14 amino acids. The DNA of the CDR3 is TGCAGTGCTATTAGCGGGAGCAATGCAAACGAGCAGTACTTC. As protein: CSAISGSNANEQYF.

This clonotype came up a few times. This chain connects TRBV5-1 to TRBJ1-1, with D perhaps matching TRBD1 (5 bases). Trimming left V 2 bases short and J 3 bases short, with 14 bases between. Germline values: CDR1 SGHRS, CDR2 YFSETQ. The CDR3 spans 15 residues. CDR3 nucleotide sequence: TGCGCCAGCAGCTTCAAAGCGGGGGTGGACACTGAAGCTTTCTTT. Translated: CASSFKAGVDTEAFF.

CDR3 region: CAARRSSYNEQFF. The CDR3 DNA follows: TGTGCCGCCAGGAGGAGCTCCTACAATGAGCAGTTCTTC. The V gene is TRBV6-2 or TRBV6-3, the J gene TRBJ2-1; perhaps TRBD2 as D (5 bases). Germline V CDR1 and CDR2: MNHEY, SVGEGT. V lost 11 bases to trimming and J lost 0 bases, with 11 bases between them. The CDR3 is 13 residues long.

This clonotype turned up a few times. The chain has TRBV12-3 or TRBV12-4 and TRBJ2-1, with D perhaps TRBD1 (5 bases). The J call may not be correct, given that the DNA end is closer to TRBJ2-5. The CDR3 spans 13 residues. The CDR3 is CASSIRGRETQYF. DNA of the CDR3: TGTGCCAGCAGTATAAGGGGCAGGGAGACCCAGTACTTC.

The gene calls are TRBV29-1 and TRBJ2-1; 7 nucleotides agree with TRBD2. This CDR3 region has 13 residues. The V gene's germline CDR1 is SQVTM and CDR2 ANQGSEA. The junction had 4 bases not matched to a gene; V was cut back by 8 bases and J by 0 bases. The CDR3 region has the DNA TGCAGCAAAGCGGGGAGCTCCTACAATGAGCAGTTCTTC. Translation: CSKAGSSYNEQFF.

This rearrangement joins TRBV27 to TRBJ2-1; D gene ambiguous. The DNA end is more similar to TRBJ2-5, so the J call may be wrong. The CDR3 runs 15 residues. Germline V lookup: CDR1 MNHEY, CDR2 SMNVEV (reference sequence). The CDR3 is CASSPRKGVKETQYF. For the CDR3, the DNA is TGTGCCAGCAGTCCCCGCAAGGGCGTTAAAGAGACCCAGTACTTC.

The table lists this clonotype with a few counts. The chain is built from TRBV7-2 and TRBJ2-5, with 11 nucleotides matching TRBD2. Germline CDR1 and CDR2: SGHTA and FQGNSA. The CDR3 extends over 18 amino acids. V was clipped by 4 bases and J by 0 bases; unmatched bases: 10. The CDR3 DNA reads TGTGCCAGCAGCTCCGGGGGGCTAGCGGGAGGACACCAAGAGACCCAGTACTTC. Its protein is CASSSGGLAGGHQETQYF.

With regard to this clonotype: An end of the junction differs from the germline gene, which may be a read error. The J gene is TRBJ2-3, the V gene TRBV29-1, with D perhaps matching TRBD1 (5 bases). This CDR3 comprises 14 residues. Germline V lookup: CDR1 SQVTM, CDR2 ANQGSEA. The CDR3 protein is CSVQEWRSGDTQYF. CDR3 coding DNA: TGCAGCGTTCAAGAGTGGCGTTCAGGGGATACGCAGTATTTT.

The gene calls are TRBV5-1 and TRBJ2-7, with 10 bases aligning to TRBD1. V was pared by 2 bases and J by 7 bases, with 12 bases of the junction left unmatched. This CDR3 has 16 residues. Germline lookup yields CDR1 SGHRS and CDR2 YFSETQ. CDR3 sequence reads: CASSFSRTGGIGEQYF. DNA for the CDR3: TGCGCCAGCAGCTTTTCCCGGACAGGGGGGATAGGGGAGCAGTACTTC.

Details on this clonotype: Its ends do not fully match the called genes, so a read error is possible. The chain couples TRBV6-5 to TRBJ1-3, with D perhaps TRBD1 (5 bases). CDR3 length: 14 amino acids. Germline lookup yields CDR1 MNHEY and CDR2 SVGAGI. Here the CDR3 reads CAGSDAGRGNTIYF. In nucleotides, the CDR3 is TGTGCCGGCAGCGACGCGGGGCGAGGAAACACCATATATTTT.

This clonotype was seen a few times. This chain joins TRBV5-4 and TRBJ2-5; no clear D. The CDR3 is made up of 16 amino acids. Trimming stripped 3 bases from V and 3 bases from J, with 18 bases between. Per germline, CDR1 SGHNT and CDR2 YYREEE (reference sequence). CDR3 coding DNA: TGTGCCAGCAGCTCCGCTAGAGCCCCCAAGAAAGAGACCCAGTACTTC. Amino acid sequence: CASSSARAPKKETQYF.

J is TRBJ2-5 and V is TRBV7-9; 7 bases are shared with TRBD1. Germline lookup yields CDR1 SEHNR and CDR2 FQNEAQ (reference sequence). CDR3 size: 15 residues. Germline trimming cut 3 bases from V and 2 bases from J; bases unmatched to any gene: 6. The CDR3 region is CASSFWDSPQETQYF. DNA for the CDR3: TGTGCCAGCAGCTTCTGGGACAGTCCACAAGAGACCCAGTACTTC.

This clonotype appeared a few times. The chain is built from TRBV20-1 and TRBJ2-7; 8 positions agree with TRBD2. The length of the CDR3 is 14 residues. The V segment lost 0 bases and the J segment 1 base; nucleotides outside the gene matches: 2. Per the germline V gene, CDR1 is DFQATT and CDR2 is SNEGSKA (reference sequence). The CDR3 nucleotides are TGCAGTGCTAGAGATAGCGGGGCGTCCTACGAGCAGTACTTC. Amino acids: CSARDSGASYEQYF.